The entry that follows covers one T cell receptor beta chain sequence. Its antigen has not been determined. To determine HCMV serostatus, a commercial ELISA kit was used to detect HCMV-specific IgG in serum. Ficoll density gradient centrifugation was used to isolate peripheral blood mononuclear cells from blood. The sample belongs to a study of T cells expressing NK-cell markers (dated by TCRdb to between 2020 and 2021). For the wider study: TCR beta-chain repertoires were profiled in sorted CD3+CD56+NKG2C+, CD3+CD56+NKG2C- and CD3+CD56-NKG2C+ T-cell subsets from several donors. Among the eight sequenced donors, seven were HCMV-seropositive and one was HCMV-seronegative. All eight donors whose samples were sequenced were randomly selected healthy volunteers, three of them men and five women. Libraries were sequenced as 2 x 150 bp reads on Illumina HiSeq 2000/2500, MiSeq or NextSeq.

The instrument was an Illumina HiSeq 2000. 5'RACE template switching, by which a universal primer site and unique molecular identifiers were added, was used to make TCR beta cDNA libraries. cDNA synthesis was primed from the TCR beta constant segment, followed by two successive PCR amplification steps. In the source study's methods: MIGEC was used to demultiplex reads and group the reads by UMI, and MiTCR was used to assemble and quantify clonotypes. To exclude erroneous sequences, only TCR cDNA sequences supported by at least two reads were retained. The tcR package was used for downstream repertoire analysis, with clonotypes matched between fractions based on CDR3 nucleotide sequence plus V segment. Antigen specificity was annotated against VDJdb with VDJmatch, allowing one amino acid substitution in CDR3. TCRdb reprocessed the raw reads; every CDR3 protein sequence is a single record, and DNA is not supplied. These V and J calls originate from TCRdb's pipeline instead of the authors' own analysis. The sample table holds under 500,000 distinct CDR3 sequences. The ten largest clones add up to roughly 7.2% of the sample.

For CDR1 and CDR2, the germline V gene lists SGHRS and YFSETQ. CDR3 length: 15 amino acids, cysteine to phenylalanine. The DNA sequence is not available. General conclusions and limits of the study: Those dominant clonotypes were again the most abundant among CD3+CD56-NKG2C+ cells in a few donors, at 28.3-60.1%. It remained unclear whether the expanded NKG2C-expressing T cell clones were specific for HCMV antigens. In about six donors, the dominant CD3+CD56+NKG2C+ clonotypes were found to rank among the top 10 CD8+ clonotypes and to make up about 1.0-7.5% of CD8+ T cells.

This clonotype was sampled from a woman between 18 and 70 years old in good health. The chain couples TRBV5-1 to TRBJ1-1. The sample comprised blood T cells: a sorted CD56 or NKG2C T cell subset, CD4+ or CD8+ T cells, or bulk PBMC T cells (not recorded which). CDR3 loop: CASSSLTGAASEAFF.